This entry lists 12 T cell receptor beta chains sequenced from one sample in a study of human T cells and chemical hapten exposure. Time point indicated: healthy volunteer bleed at 2 weeks. The template was total RNA from unfractionated whole blood. Each CDR3 protein gets one entry after TCRdb re-called the RACE reads with MiXCR. The sample lists over 85,000 distinct CDR3 sequences, around 9% occurring once. The source material was whole blood. Receptors were obtained from a female donor in good health. Some clones in this sample may be carry-over from other donors' samples.

This clonotype was found many times. The chain joins TRBV29-1 to TRBJ2-3; 9 bases fit TRBD1. CDR1 SQVTM and CDR2 ANQGSEA come from the germline V gene. V trimming: 0 bases; J trimming: 4 bases; junction bases outside the gene matches: 8. The length of the CDR3 is 16 residues. DNA of the CDR3: TGCAGCGTTGAAGATGTGGGGGACAGGGACGCAGATACGCAGTATTTT. This sequence encodes CSVEDVGDRDADTQYF.

This sequence joins TRBV6-5 and TRBJ2-1, with TRBD2 matching over 13 bases. The CDR3 is 15 amino acids. V shed 6 bases, J shed 8 bases, and the junction held 7 bases outside the gene matches. Germline-derived CDR1 and CDR2 are MNHEY and SVGAGI. DNA for the CDR3: TGTGCCAGCAGCCGTACTAGCGGGGGGGCATATGAGCAGTTCTTC. Its protein is CASSRTSGGAYEQFF.

This clonotype appeared many times. The CDR3 region has the DNA TGTGCCAGCAGCCAGGGGGGAGTGACTGGCGAGCAGTACTTC. Protein product: CASSQGGVTGEQYF. The chain has TRBV3-1 and TRBJ2-7, with D possibly TRBD2 on 6 matching bases. CDR1 is LGHDT and CDR2 is YNNKEL in the germline V gene (reference sequence). Between the trimmed V and J ends, which lost 3 bases and 6 bases, there was a span of 15 bases. The CDR3 is 14 residues long.

This clonotype was seen a few times. The rearrangement uses TRBV28 and TRBJ2-1; D perhaps matches TRBD2 (6 bases). CDR1 and CDR2 from the germline V gene are MDHEN and SYDVKM. This CDR3 contains 15 residues. Trimming took 1 base from V and 1 from J, leaving 8 bases between them. This CDR3 reads CASSLLGLSYNEQFF. CDR3 coding DNA: TGTGCCAGCAGTTTATTGGGACTTTCCTACAATGAGCAGTTCTTC.

This clonotype came up a few times. The chain uses TRBV29-1 and TRBJ1-5; the D is unclear. Trimming left V 2 bases short and J 0 bases short, with 14 bases between. The CDR3 contains 16 residues. Germline-derived CDR1 and CDR2 are SQVTM and ANQGSEA. The CDR3 reads CSVELGEESSNQPQHF. CDR3 nucleotide sequence: TGCAGCGTTGAATTGGGTGAAGAGTCTAGCAATCAGCCCCAGCATTTT.

This clonotype was detected ten times or more. The V and J genes are TRBV11-1 and TRBJ1-1; 7 nucleotides match TRBD1. Germline V gives CDR1 SGHAT, CDR2 FQDESV (reference sequence). This CDR3 spans 13 amino acids. V lost 4 bases, J lost 3 bases, and 2 bases stayed unmatched. The CDR3 reads CASSYDRDTEAFF. The DNA of the CDR3 is TGTGCCAGCAGCTACGACAGGGACACTGAAGCTTTCTTT.

This clonotype was seen a handful of times. V gene TRBV6-6 combines with J gene TRBJ2-4; 7 bases agree with TRBD1. The CDR3 has 16 amino acids. V shed 7 bases and J 0 bases; nucleotides not matched to a gene: 9. From germline, CDR1 is MNHNY and CDR2 SVGAGI (reference sequence). The CDR3 region has the DNA TGTGCCAGCACCCTAGGACAGGTTCTAGCCAAAAACATTCAGTACTTC. It encodes CASTLGQVLAKNIQYF.

This sequence joins TRBV12-3 or TRBV12-4 and TRBJ2-7, with 12 nucleotides matching TRBD2. V dropped 5 bases and J dropped 2; count of bases not matched to a gene: 4. There are 15 residues in the CDR3. The CDR3 region is CASSPLAGGPYEQYF. The CDR3 DNA sequence: TGTGCCAGCAGTCCCCTAGCGGGAGGGCCCTACGAGCAGTACTTC.

This clonotype appeared many times. The chain joins TRBV7-2 to TRBJ2-7, with D unclear. Germline-derived CDR1 and CDR2 are SGHTA and FQGNSA. Trimming stripped 1 base from V and 11 bases from J, with 9 bases between. The CDR3 sequence is 11 residues long. The CDR3 DNA follows: TGTGCCAGCAGCTTAGGGAAATATGAGTACTTC. Translation gives CASSLGKYEYF. The variable domain in full, completed from reference TRBV7-2 and TRBJ2-7, reads GAGVSQSPSNKVTEKGKDVELRCDPISGHTALYWYRQSLGQGLEFLIYFQGNSAPDKSGLPSDRFSAERTGGSVSTLTIQRTQQEDSAVYLCASSLGKYEYFGPGTRLTVT.

This clonotype was seen a handful of times. The chain has TRBV20-1 and TRBJ1-2; tentatively, D is TRBD1 (6 bases). Germline CDR1 is DFQATT and CDR2 is SNEGSKA (reference sequence). CDR3 length equals 13 residues. V dropped 5 bases and J dropped 1 base, with 11 bases sitting between them. The CDR3 DNA reads as TGCAGTGCTTCCGACAGGTTTAACTATGGCTACACCTTC. This sequence encodes CSASDRFNYGYTF.

Only a few counts were recorded for this clonotype. The V call is TRBV10-2, the J call TRBJ2-1, with TRBD2 matching over 9 bases. With 7 bases clipped from V and 14 bases from J, the junction kept 12 bases outside the gene matches. This CDR3 has 13 amino acids. Germline V gene lookup returns CDR1 WSHSY and CDR2 SAAADI. CDR3 sequence (DNA): TGCGCCAGCACAACTCAGCGGGAGGCCGAGAAGTTCTTC. Its translation is CASTTQREAEKFF.

The chain employs TRBV7-3 and TRBJ2-3; 7 bases agree with TRBD1. There are 11 residues in the CDR3. Germline CDR1 is SGHTA and CDR2 is FQGTGA. J gave up 8 bases and V 4 bases, and 0 bases lay outside the gene matches. The CDR3 region has the DNA TGTGCCAGCAGCTCAGGGGGTACGCAGTATTTT. Its translation is CASSSGGTQYF.